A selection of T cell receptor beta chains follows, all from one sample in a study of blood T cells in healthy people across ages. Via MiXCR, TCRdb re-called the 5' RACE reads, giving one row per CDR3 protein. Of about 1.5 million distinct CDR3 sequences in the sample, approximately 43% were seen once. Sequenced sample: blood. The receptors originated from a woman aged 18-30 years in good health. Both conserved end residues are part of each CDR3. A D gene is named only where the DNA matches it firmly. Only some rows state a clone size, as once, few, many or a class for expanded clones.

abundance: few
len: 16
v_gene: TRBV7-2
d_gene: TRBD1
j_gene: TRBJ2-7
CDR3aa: CASSLALYRGSYEQYF
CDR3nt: TGTGCCAGCAGCTTAGCGCTGTACAGGGGTAGCTACGAGCAGTACTTC

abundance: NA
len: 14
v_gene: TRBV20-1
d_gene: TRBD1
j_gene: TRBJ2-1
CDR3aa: CSAYTGGSYNEQFF
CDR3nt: TGCAGTGCTTATACAGGGGGGTCCTACAATGAGCAGTTCTTC

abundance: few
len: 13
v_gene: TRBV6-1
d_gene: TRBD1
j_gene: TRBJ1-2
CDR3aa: CATYRGGYYGYTF
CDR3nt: TGTGCCACCTACAGGGGGGGTTACTATGGCTACACCTTC

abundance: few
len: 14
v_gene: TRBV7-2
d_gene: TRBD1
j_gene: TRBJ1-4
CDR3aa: CASSRDRGIEKLFF
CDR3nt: TGTGCCAGCAGCCGGGACAGGGGCATTGAAAAACTGTTTTTT

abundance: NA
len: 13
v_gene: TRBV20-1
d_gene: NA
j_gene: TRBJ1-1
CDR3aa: CSARVLPLGEAFF
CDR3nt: TGCAGTGCTAGAGTACTCCCTCTCGGTGAAGCTTTCTTT

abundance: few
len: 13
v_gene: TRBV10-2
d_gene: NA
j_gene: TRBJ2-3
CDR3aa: CASSRLVADTQYF
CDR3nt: TGCGCCAGCAGTCGCCTAGTGGCAGATACGCAGTATTTT

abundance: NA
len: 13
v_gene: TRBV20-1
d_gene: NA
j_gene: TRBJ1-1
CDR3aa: CSASWGPNTEAFF
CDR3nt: TGCAGTGCTAGTTGGGGGCCGAACACTGAAGCTTTCTTT

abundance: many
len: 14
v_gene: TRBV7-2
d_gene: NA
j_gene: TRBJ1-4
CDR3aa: CASSLAGLNEKLFF
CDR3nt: TGTGCCAGCAGCTTAGCAGGACTTAATGAAAAACTGTTTTTT

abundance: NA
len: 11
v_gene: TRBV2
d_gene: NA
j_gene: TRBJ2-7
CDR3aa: CASSAPAGQYF
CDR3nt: TGTGCCAGCAGCGCCCCCGCCGGGCAGTACTTC

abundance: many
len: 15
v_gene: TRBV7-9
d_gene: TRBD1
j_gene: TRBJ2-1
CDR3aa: CASSAGTGEGYEQFF
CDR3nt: TGTGCCAGCAGCGCCGGGACAGGGGAAGGGTATGAGCAGTTCTTC

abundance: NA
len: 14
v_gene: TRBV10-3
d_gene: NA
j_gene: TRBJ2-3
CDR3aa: CAIRGRADEDTQYF
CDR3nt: TGTGCCATCAGGGGACGAGCGGATGAAGATACGCAGTATTTT

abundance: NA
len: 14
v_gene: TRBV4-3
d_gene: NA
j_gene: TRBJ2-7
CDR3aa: CASSQGFSPREQYF
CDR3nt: TGCGCCAGCAGCCAAGGTTTCTCGCCCCGCGAGCAGTACTTC

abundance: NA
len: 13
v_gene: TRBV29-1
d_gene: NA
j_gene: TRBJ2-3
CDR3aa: CSVDDWRADTQYF
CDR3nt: TGCAGCGTGGATGATTGGAGGGCAGATACGCAGTATTTT

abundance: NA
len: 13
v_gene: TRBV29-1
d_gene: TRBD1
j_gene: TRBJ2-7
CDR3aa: CSVGQVDSYEQYF
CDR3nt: TGCAGCGTCGGACAGGTGGACTCCTACGAGCAGTACTTC

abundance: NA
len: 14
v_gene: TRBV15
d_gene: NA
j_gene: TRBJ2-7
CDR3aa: CATSRVQASYEQYF
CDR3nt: TGTGCCACCAGCAGAGTGCAGGCCTCCTACGAGCAGTACTTC

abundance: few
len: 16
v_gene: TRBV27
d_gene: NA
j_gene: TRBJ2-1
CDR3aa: CASSPSIGSSYNEQFF
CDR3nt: TGTGCCAGCAGTCCTTCCATCGGGAGTTCCTACAATGAGCAGTTCTTC

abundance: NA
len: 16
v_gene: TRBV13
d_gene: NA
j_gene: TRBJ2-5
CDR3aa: CASSLRGSGYYNEQYF
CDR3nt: TGTGCCAGCAGCTTACGGGGTTCCGGGTACTACAATGAGCAGTACTTC

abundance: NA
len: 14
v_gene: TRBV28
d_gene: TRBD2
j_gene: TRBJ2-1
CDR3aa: CASSFSPLAGQQFF
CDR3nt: TGTGCCAGCAGTTTCTCGCCCTTAGCGGGTCAGCAGTTCTTC

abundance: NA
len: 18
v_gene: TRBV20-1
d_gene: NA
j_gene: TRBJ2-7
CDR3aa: CSARGQRQPRISSYEQYF
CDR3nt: TGCAGTGCTAGAGGACAGAGACAACCTCGCATCAGCTCCTACGAGCAGTACTTC

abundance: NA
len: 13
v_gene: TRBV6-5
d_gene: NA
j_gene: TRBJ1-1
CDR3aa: CASRAPVTTEAFF
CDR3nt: TGTGCCAGCAGGGCACCGGTCACCACTGAAGCTTTCTTT

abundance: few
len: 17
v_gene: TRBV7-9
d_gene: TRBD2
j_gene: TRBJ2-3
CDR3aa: CASSAGTSGQSTDTQYF
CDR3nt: TGTGCCAGCAGCGCTGGGACTAGCGGACAAAGCACAGATACGCAGTATTTT

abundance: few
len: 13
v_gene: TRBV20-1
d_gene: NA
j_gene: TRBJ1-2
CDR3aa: CSARDPVRRGYTF
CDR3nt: TGCAGTGCTAGAGATCCCGTTAGAAGGGGCTACACCTTC

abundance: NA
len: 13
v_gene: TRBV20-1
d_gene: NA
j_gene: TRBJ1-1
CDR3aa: CSAMTGVDTEAFF
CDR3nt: TGCAGTGCAATGACAGGAGTGGACACTGAAGCTTTCTTT

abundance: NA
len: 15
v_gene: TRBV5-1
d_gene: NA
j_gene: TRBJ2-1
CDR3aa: CASSLDRPGYNEQFF
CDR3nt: TGCGCCAGCAGCTTGGACAGGCCGGGGTACAATGAGCAGTTCTTC

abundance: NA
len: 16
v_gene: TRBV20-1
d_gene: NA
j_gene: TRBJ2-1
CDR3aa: CSAPEGGVGRNNEQFF
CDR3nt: TGCAGTGCTCCCGAGGGGGGAGTGGGTCGGAACAATGAGCAGTTCTTC

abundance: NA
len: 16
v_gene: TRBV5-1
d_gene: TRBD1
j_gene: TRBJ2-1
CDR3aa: CASSLVRGQGIHEQFF
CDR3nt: TGCGCCAGCAGCTTGGTGAGGGGACAGGGCATTCATGAGCAGTTCTTC

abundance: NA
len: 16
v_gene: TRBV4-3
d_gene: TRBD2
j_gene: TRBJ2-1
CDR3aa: CASSQIAGDLYNEQFF
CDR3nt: TGCGCCAGCAGCCAAATAGCGGGAGATCTCTACAATGAGCAGTTCTTC

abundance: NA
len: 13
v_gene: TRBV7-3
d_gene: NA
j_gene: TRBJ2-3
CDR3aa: CASSSSWADTQYF
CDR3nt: TGTGCCAGCAGCTCCTCTTGGGCAGATACGCAGTATTTT

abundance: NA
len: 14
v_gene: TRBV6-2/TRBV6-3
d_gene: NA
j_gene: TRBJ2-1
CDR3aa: CASSYLGGPNEQFF
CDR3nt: TGTGCCAGCAGTTACTTGGGAGGTCCCAATGAGCAGTTCTTC

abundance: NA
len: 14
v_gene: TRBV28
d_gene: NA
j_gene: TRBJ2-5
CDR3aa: CASSLAGTPEEQYF
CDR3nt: TGTGCCAGCAGTCTGGCCGGGACCCCCGAAGAGCAGTACTTC